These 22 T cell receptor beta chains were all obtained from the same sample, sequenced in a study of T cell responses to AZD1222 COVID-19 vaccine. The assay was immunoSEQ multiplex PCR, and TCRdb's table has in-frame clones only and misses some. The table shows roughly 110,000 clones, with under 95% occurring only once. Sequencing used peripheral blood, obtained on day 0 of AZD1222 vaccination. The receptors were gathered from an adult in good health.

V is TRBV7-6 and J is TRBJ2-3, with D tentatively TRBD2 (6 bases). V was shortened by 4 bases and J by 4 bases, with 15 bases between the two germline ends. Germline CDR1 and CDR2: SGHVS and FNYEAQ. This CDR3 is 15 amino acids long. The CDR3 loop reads CASSSRTGAADTQYF. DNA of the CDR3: TGTGCCAGCAGCTCCCGGACGGGAGCAGCAGATACGCAGTATTTT.

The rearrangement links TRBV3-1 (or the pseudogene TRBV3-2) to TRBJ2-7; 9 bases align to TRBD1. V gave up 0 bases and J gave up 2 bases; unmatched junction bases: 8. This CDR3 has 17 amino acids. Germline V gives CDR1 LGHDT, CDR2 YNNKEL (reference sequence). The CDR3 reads CASSQELLGQGTYEQYF. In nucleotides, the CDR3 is TGTGCCAGCAGCCAAGAGTTATTAGGACAGGGGACCTACGAGCAGTACTTC.

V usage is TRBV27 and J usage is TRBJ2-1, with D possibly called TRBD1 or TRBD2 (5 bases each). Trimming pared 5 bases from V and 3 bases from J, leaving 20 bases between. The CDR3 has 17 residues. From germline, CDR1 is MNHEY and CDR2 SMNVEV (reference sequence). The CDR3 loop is CASSILLGPKSYNEQFF. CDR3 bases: TGTGCCAGCAGTATTTTATTGGGACCCAAAAGCTACAATGAGCAGTTCTTC.

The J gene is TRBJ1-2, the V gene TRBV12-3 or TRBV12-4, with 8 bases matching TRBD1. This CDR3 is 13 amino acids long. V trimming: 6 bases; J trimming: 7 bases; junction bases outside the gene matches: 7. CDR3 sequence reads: CASSLGQGTGYTF. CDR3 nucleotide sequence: TGTGCCAGCAGCCTCGGACAGGGAACTGGCTACACCTTC.

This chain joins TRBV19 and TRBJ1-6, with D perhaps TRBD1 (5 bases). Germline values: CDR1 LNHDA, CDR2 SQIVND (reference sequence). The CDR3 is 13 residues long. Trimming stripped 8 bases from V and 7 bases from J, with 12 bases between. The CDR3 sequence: CASSTDRNSPLHF. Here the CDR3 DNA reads TGTGCCAGTTCTACCGACAGAAATTCACCCCTCCACTTT.

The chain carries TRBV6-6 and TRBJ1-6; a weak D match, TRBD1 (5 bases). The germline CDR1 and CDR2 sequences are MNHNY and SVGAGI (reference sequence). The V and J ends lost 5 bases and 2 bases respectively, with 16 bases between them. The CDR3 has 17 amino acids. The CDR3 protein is CASSPRGLQAYNSPLHF. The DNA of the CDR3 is TGTGCCAGCAGTCCTAGGGGCCTTCAGGCCTATAATTCACCCCTCCACTTT.

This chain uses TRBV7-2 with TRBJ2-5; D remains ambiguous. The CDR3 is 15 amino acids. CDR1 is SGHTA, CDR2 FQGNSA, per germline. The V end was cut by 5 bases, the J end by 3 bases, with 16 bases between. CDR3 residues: CASSDPPGREETQYF. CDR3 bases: TGTGCCAGCAGCGACCCGCCGGGCCGGGAAGAGACCCAGTACTTC.

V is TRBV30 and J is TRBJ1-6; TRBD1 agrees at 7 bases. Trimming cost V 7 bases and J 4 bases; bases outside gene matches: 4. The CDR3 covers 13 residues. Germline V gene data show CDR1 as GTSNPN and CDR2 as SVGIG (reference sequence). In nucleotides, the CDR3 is TGTGCCTCTGCGGGACAGTATAATTCACCCCTCCACTTT. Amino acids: CASAGQYNSPLHF.

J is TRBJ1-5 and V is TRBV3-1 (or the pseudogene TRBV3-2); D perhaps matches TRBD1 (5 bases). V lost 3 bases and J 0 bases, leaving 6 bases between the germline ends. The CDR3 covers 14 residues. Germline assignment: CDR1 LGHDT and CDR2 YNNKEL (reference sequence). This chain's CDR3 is CASSHGHSNQPQHF. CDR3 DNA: TGTGCCAGCAGCCACGGACATAGCAATCAGCCCCAGCATTTT.

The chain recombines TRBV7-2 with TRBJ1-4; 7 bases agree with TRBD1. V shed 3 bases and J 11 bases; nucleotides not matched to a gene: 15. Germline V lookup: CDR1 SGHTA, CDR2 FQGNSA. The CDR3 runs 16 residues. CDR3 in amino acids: CASSFGSTGRESKLFF. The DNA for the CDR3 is TGTGCCAGCAGCTTTGGGTCGACAGGGAGGGAATCGAAACTGTTTTTT.

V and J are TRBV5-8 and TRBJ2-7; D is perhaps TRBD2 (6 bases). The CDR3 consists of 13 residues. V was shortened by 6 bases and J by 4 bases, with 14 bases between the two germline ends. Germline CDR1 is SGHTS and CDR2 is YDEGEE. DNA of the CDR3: TGTGCCAGCATCTACCCAGGGACTTACGAGCAGTACTTC. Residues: CASIYPGTYEQYF.

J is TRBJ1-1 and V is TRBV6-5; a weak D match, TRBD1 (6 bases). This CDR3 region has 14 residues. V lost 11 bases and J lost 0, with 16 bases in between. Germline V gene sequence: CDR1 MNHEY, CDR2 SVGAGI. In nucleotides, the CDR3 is TGTGCCGACGACGGGGGGCAGGTGAACACTGAAGCTTTCTTT. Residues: CADDGGQVNTEAFF.

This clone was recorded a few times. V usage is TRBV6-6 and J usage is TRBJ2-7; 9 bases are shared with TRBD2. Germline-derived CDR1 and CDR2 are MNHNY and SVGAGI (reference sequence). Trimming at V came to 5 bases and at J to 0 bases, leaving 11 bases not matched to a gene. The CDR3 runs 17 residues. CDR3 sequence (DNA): TGTGCCAGCAGTCCCTCCCCCCGACTAGCGGTCTCCTACGAGCAGTACTTC. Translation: CASSPSPRLAVSYEQYF.

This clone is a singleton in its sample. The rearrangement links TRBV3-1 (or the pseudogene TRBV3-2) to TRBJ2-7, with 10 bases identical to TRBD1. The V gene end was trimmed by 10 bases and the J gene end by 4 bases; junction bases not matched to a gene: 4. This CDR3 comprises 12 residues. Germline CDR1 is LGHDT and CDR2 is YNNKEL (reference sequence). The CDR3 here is CATGQGGYEQYF. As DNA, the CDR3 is TGTGCCACCGGACAGGGGGGTTACGAGCAGTACTTC.

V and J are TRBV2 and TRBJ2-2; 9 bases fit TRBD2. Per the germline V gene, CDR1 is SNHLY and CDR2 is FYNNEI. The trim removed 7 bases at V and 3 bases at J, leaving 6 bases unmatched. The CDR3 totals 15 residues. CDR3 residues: CASIPLAGYTGELFF. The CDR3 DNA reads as TGTGCCAGCATTCCTCTAGCGGGGTACACCGGGGAGCTGTTTTTT.

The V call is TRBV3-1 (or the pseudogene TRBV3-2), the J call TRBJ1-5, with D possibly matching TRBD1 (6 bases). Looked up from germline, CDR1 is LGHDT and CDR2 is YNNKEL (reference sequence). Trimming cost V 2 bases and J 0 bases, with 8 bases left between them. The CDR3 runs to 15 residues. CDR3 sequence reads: CASSQNRDSNQPQHF. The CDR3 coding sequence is TGTGCCAGCAGCCAAAACAGGGATAGCAATCAGCCCCAGCATTTT.

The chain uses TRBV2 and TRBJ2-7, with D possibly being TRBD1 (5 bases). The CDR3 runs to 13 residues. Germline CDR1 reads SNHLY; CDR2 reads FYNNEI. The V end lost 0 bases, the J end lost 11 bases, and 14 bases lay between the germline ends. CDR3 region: CASSEAPSTDKYF. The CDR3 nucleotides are TGTGCCAGCAGTGAAGCGCCATCGACAGATAAGTACTTC.

The CDR3 spells CASSPLLAGVVEQYF. The CDR3 DNA sequence: TGTGCCAGCAGTCCCTTACTAGCGGGGGTGGTCGAGCAGTACTTC. The rearrangement joins TRBV6-2 or TRBV6-3 to TRBJ2-7; TRBD2 aligns across 11 bases. The CDR3 is 15 residues long. V gave up 5 bases and J gave up 6 bases; unmatched junction bases: 9. CDR1 is MNHEY, CDR2 SVGEGT, per germline.

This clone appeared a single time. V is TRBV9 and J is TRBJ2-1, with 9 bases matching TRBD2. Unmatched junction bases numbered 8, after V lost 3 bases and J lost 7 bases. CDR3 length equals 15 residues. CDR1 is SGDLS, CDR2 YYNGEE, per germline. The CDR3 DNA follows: TGTGCCAGCAGCGCCATGGGACTAGCTTTGAATGAGCAGTTCTTC. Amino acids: CASSAMGLALNEQFF.

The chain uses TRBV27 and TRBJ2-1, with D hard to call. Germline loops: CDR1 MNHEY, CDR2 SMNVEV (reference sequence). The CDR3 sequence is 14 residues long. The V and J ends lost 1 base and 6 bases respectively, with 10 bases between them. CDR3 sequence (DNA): TGTGCCAGCAGTTTATTGGTAGCACTCAATGAGCAGTTCTTC. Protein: CASSLLVALNEQFF.

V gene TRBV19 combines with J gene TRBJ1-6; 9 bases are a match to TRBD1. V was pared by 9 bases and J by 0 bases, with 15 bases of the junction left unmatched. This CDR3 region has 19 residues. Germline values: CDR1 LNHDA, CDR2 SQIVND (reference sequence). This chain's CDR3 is CASQFTGTGSLSYNSPLHF. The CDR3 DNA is TGTGCCAGCCAATTCACCGGGACAGGGAGTCTCTCCTATAATTCACCCCTCCACTTT. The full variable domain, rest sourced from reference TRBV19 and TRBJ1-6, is DGGITQSPKYLFRKEGQNVTLSCEQNLNHDAMYWYRQDPGQGLRLIYYSQIVNDFQKGDIAEGYSVSREKKESFPLTVTSAQKNPTAFYLCASQFTGTGSLSYNSPLHFGNGTRLTVT.

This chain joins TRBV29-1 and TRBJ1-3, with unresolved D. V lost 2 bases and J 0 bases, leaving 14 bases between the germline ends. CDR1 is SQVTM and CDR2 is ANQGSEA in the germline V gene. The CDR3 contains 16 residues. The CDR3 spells CSVEYGLDPSGNTIYF. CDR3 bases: TGCAGCGTTGAATACGGACTTGACCCCTCTGGAAACACCATATATTTT.